This T cell receptor (beta chain) is from a study of cytomegalovirus exposure and HLA in healthy donors. Broader study findings: In an earlier analysis, in some 500 donors, most V segments appeared productive either ~87% or ~30% of the time. In a later analysis, a missense DCLRE1C variant was linked to TCR beta V- and J-gene trimming. The listing of approximately 160 TCR beta chains classed them as cytomegalovirus-associated.

The V and J ends lost 2 bases and 1 base respectively, with 9 bases between them. The CDR3 consists of 14 residues. Looked up from germline, CDR1 is SGHRS and CDR2 is YFSETQ. Comments on this clone: Its antigen is undetermined.

The primer mix had 60 Vbeta and 13 Jbeta primers. The table came from immunoSEQ multiplex PCR; TCRdb's copy has only in-frame clones and leaves some out. Altogether about 140,000 clones are present, around 80% being singletons, with the ten largest covering around 5%. The rearrangement joins TRBV5-1 to TRBJ1-1, with D tentatively TRBD1 (5 bases). The material sequenced was PBMCs. The TCR comes from a male donor in good health and CMV-seronegative. The CDR3 reads CASSLGAGNTEAFF. The CDR3 coding sequence is TGCGCCAGCAGCTTAGGGGCAGGGAACACTGAAGCTTTCTTT. The full variable domain, in which reference TRBV5-1 and TRBJ1-1 provide the parts outside the CDR3, is KAGVTQTPRYLIKTRGQQVTLSCSPISGHRSVSWYQQTPGQGLQFLFEYFSETQRNKGNFPGRFSGRQFSNSRSEMNVSTLELGDSALYLCASSLGAGNTEAFFGQGTRLTVV.